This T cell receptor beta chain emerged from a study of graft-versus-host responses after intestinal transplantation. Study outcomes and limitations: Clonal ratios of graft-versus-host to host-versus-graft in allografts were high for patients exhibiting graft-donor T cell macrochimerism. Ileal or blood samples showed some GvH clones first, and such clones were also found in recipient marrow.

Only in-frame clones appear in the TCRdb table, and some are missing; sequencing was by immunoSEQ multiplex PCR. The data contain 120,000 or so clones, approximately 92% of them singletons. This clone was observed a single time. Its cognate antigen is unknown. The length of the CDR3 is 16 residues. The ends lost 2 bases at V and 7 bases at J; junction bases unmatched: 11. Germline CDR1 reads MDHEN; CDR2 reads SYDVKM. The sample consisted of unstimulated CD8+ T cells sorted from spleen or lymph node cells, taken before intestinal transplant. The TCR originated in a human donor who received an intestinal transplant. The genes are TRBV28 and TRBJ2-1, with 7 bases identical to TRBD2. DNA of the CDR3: TGTGCCAGCAGTTTACCCTGGGGCGGGAGAATAAATGAGCAGTTCTTC. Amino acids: CASSLPWGGRINEQFF.